These T cell receptor beta chains were read from a single sample in a study of cytomegalovirus exposure and HLA in healthy donors. The method was immunoSEQ multiplex PCR; TCRdb's version includes in-frame clones alone and lacks a portion of them. The sample includes around 72,000 clones, around 70% seen only once; the top ten take about 20%. The sequenced sample consisted of PBMCs. The receptors stem from a man aged 35 to 55 in good health and CMV-seropositive. CDR3s leave out the opening cysteine and the closing phenylalanine or tryptophan. The D gene is left open where the match is weak. Where a row states a size, it is once, few, many or the class of an expanded clone; other rows omit it.

clone size | CDR3 length | D gene | V gene | CDR3 protein
. | 11 | . | TRBV28 | ASSPGGTRGYT
. | 14 | TRBD1 | TRBV7-9 | ASSLGLGDRDQPQH
few | 13 | . | TRBV2 | ASSDRRATNEKLF
. | 14 | . | TRBV6-5 | ASSYLRGRGNYGYT
. | 10 | . | TRBV30 | AWSEQGYGYT
. | 12 | TRBD1 | TRBV5-1 | ASSLSGGNTEAF
once | 17 | . | TRBV21-1 | ASSRWDRVNPSSYNEQF
few | 12 | . | TRBV6-6 | ASRAGDGGPEAF
. | 13 | TRBD1 | TRBV5-1 | ASSLGQVKGIEQF
. | 10 | . | TRBV7-9 | ASSPNYYRQF
. | 12 | TRBD1 | TRBV7-9 | ASSLPQGAFGYT
. | 13 | . | TRBV7-2 | ASSLEEGRGYGYT